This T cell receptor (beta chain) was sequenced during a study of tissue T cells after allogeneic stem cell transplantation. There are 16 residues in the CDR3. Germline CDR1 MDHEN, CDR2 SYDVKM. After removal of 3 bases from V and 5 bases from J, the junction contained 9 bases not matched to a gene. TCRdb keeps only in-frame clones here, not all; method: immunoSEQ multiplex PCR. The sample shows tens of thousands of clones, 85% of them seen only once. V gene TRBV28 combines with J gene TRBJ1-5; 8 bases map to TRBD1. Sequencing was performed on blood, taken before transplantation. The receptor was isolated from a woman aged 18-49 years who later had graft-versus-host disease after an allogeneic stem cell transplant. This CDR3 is CASSFEGGTGYQPQHF. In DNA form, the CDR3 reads TGTGCCAGCAGTTTCGAAGGCGGGACAGGTTATCAGCCCCAGCATTTT.